This TCR beta chain was obtained from a study of regulatory T cells in long-lasting Graves disease. Study-level information: For under 3 months, newly diagnosed Graves' patients had been taking antithyroid drugs.

iRepertoire HTBI primers and Arm-PCR of CDR3 regions built TCR beta libraries. In TCRdb, the multiplex PCR reads were re-called with MiXCR into one record per CDR3 protein. The sample consists of about 450,000 distinct CDR3 sequences, roughly 17% of them appearing once. The germline V and J ends were trimmed by 5 bases and 10 bases, with 17 bases remaining between them. The V gene's germline CDR1 is DFQATT and CDR2 SNEGSKA (reference sequence). This CDR3 has 12 amino acids. Sample time point: newly diagnosed GD, antithyroid drugs for less than 3 months. Making the TCR library involved RNA that had been extracted from PBMCs. Patients hailed from an endocrinology department in Xi'an, China. Regarding the study as a whole: Limited samples may have lowered accuracy.

This clonotype has ten or more counts. The antigen is unknown. The data were also submitted as part of a second study, on T cells in Graves' hyperthyroidism and ophthalmopathy. From that study: Over 18 months, lack of ophthalmopathy progression marked Graves' hyperthyroidism as stable.

This sequence originates from a woman in her twenties or thirties with Graves disease. This specimen consisted of peripheral blood mononuclear cells (PBMCs), obtained at new diagnosis, from a patient treated with antithyroid drugs. This chain connects TRBV20-1 to TRBJ1-1; perhaps TRBD1 as D (5 bases). The chain's CDR3 is CSARGTPAGAFF. DNA of the CDR3: TGCAGTGCTCGCGGGACTCCAGCAGGAGCTTTCTTT.